This T cell receptor (beta chain) was sequenced for a study of T cell repertoires in cytomegalovirus infection. Study-level information: HLA-B-restricted CMV epitopes that are well studied were used alongside recently identified HLA-C-restricted ones. Public TCR beta signatures provided an indication of both CMV infection and a matching HLA type.

Points on this clonotype: The antigen is unknown.

Via MiXCR, TCRdb re-called the reads, giving one row per CDR3 protein. Among just over 450,000 distinct CDR3 sequences listed, about 39% were seen once. Trimming stripped 5 bases from V and 2 bases from J, with 11 bases between. The CDR3 is made up of 14 amino acids. Germline assignment: CDR1 SGHTA and CDR2 FQGNSA. The clonotype comes from a human donor in good health (CMV status not recorded). Some clones in this sample may be carry-over from other donors' samples. The V gene is TRBV7-2, the J gene TRBJ2-3, with unresolved D. Material: cultured PBMCs, obtained from culture after CMV antigen stimulation. The CDR3 here is CASSRLGPTDTQYF. The CDR3 nucleotides read TGTGCCAGCAGCCGCCTAGGGCCCACAGATACGCAGTATTTT.